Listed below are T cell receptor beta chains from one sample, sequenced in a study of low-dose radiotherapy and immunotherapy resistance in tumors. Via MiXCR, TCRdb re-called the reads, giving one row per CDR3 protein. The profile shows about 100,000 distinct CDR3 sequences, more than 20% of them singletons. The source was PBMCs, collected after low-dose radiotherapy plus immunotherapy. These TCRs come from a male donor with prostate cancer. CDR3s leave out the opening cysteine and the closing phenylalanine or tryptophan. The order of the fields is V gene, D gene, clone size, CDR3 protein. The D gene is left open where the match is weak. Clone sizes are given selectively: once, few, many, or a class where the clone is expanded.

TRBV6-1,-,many,AVGPYEQY
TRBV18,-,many,ASSPGLEQY
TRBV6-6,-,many,ASSPRGGGGNQPQH
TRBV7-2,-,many,ASTYGGGHNEQF
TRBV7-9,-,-,ASSPREGLLNTEAF
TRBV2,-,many,ASLYMNTEAF
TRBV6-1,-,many,ASSSSTYQETQY
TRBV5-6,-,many,ASSLDGYTYEQY
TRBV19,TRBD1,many,ASRGQGESYIQY
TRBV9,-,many,ASSVAPANTEAF
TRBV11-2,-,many,ASSYTIGGDHEKLF
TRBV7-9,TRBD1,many,ASSLTGALSGNTIY
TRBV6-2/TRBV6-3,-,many,ASSSEQGVRETQY
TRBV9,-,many,ASSSSVGRGYGYT
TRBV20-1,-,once,SAEGPNSYEQY
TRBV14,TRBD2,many,ASSLGLADYEQY
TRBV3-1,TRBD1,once,ASSHLDRGGPTDTQY
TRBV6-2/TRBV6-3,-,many,ASSGVNTEAF
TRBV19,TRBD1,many,ASSENRGPGSPLH
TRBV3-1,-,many,ASSQVLHRQGHEQY
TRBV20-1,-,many,SASSIGPSANEKLF
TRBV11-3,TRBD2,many,ASSLGTSADQETQY
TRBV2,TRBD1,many,ASSSRPSGGQETQY
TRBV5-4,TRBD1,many,ASSYWDRGPETQY
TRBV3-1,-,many,ASSQEGGTDTQY